Included here is one T cell receptor beta chain sequence, with context. No antigen is known for it. No base-level quality is on record; no much larger clone is a single base apart. Libraries were made using the immunoSEQ multiplex PCR assay. TCRdb's version of the immuneACCESS table is confined to in-frame rearrangements and falls short of the full clone set. An unresolved V gene accounts for under half of the shortfall where checked; the remainder is of unknown origin. This sample gives roughly 80,000 clones in total; 70% to 90% of them show up just once. 1.9% of the sample is in the top ten clones. The data were obtained in a study of control samples from healthy donors and cancer patients (dated by TCRdb to the early 2020s). This TCR came from an older woman with head and neck cancer. The material sequenced was PBMCs.

The CDR3 region reads CASSITGSDTQYF. The bases are TGTGCCAGCAGCATAACAGGATCAGATACGCAGTATTTT. Rearrangement joined TRBV5-4 to TRBJ2-3; the D gene is possibly TRBD1, with 5 bases matching. V loses 4 bases, J loses 4 bases, and the germline ends lie 10 bases apart. Taken from cysteine to phenylalanine, the CDR3 has 13 residues. Left in the record is the CDR3 DNA by itself, 39 bases read in frame from the first base. The germline V gene (reference sequence) specifies SGHNT as CDR1 and YYREEE as CDR2. With the portions outside the CDR3 filled from the reference TRBV5-4 and TRBJ2-3 genes, the complete variable region becomes ETGVTQSPTHLIKTRGQQVTLRCSSQSGHNTVSWYQQALGQGPQFIFQYYREEENGRGNFPPRFSGLQFPNYSSELNVNALELDDSALYLCASSITGSDTQYFGPGTRLTVL.